Each of the 19 T cell receptor beta chains below was sequenced from the same sample in a study of blood T cells in healthy people across ages. The second PCR ran about 6 to 11 cycles with a sample-barcoded 5' primer and J-beta primers. TCRdb re-derived calls from the 5' RACE reads in MiXCR, one entry per CDR3 protein. The repertoire holds 550,000 to 650,000 distinct CDR3 sequences, with approximately 30% as singletons. The sample taken for sequencing was blood. These receptors all stem from a woman of 80 years or more in good health.

The sample holds a few counts of this clonotype. This may arise from a read error, as a much more abundant clone is one base away. The chain joins TRBV5-1 to TRBJ2-5; D is unclear. V dropped 2 bases and J dropped 11 bases, with 13 bases sitting between them. Germline V gene sequence: CDR1 SGHRS, CDR2 YFSETQ. The CDR3 has 12 residues. CDR3 coding DNA: TGCGCCAGCAGCTTCTCAGAAAATGAGCAGTACTTC. Its protein is CASSFSENEQYF.

The sample holds many counts of this clonotype. V and J are TRBV5-1 and TRBJ2-5; tentatively, D is TRBD2 (6 bases). Trimming took 1 base from V and 4 from J, leaving 11 bases between them. Germline-derived CDR1 and CDR2 are SGHRS and YFSETQ. This CDR3 has 14 residues. The CDR3 is CASSLRRAGETQYF. As DNA, the CDR3 is TGCGCCAGCAGCTTGAGGCGAGCGGGAGAGACCCAGTACTTC.

The chain recombines TRBV12-3 or TRBV12-4 with TRBJ2-3, with 12 bases matching TRBD2. There are 15 residues in the CDR3. The V segment lost 7 bases and the J segment 13 bases; nucleotides outside the gene matches: 15. CDR3 residues: CASTLAGGPADAEYF. The CDR3 coding sequence is TGTGCCAGCACCCTAGCGGGGGGGCCAGCAGATGCGGAGTATTTT.

This clonotype showed up many times. The V and J genes are TRBV20-1 and TRBJ2-3; the match to TRBD2 covers 8 bases. The CDR3 has 17 residues. The germline gives CDR1 DFQATT, CDR2 SNEGSKA (reference sequence). Trimming at V came to 0 bases and at J to 0 bases, leaving 8 bases not matched to a gene. Here the CDR3 reads CSARDYWSSGSTDTQYF. The CDR3 DNA reads as TGCAGTGCTAGAGATTATTGGTCTAGCGGGAGCACAGATACGCAGTATTTT.

This clonotype was counted at least ten times. The chain couples TRBV21-1 to TRBJ2-7; the table's D gene call, TRBD2, was not cross checked with the DNA. TRBV21-1 is an annotated pseudogene. This CDR3 spans 15 amino acids. CDR3 coding DNA: TGTGCCAGCAGGAAAATGGGGCAGGCCCTCGGCGAGCAGTACTTC. It is translated as CASRKMGQALGEQYF.

A word on this clonotype: A clone one base away is much larger, so this may be a read error. The genes are TRBV6-6 and TRBJ2-5, with D possibly being TRBD1 (5 bases). V lost 2 bases and J 13 bases, leaving 17 bases between the germline ends. From germline, CDR1 is MNHNY and CDR2 SVGAGI (reference sequence). The CDR3 runs to 13 residues. CDR3 protein: CASSYRGDNERYF. CDR3 nucleotide sequence: TGTGCCAGCAGTTACAGGGGCGACAATGAGCGGTACTTC.

This clonotype showed up many times. The chain joins TRBV20-1 to TRBJ1-2; D ambiguous. V lost 6 bases and J 1 base, leaving 12 bases between the germline ends. Germline-derived CDR1 and CDR2 are DFQATT and SNEGSKA (reference sequence). The length of the CDR3 is 13 residues. As DNA, the CDR3 is TGCAGTGCCGGCGGAGGGTATAACTATGGCTACACCTTC. Protein sequence: CSAGGGYNYGYTF.

This chain links TRBV11-2 with TRBJ2-3, with D perhaps matching TRBD1 or TRBD2 (5 bases each). The ends were cut back, 5 bases at V and 2 bases at J, with 11 bases in the middle. There are 14 residues in the CDR3. Germline-derived CDR1 and CDR2 are SGHAT and FQNNGV. The CDR3 here is CASSPSGLTDTQYF. CDR3 DNA: TGTGCCAGCAGCCCCTCGGGGCTCACAGATACGCAGTATTTT.

This clonotype has ten or more counts. The rearrangement links TRBV7-2 to TRBJ2-7; 9 bases line up with TRBD1. Looked up from germline, CDR1 is SGHTA and CDR2 is FQGNSA. With V trimmed by 5 bases and J by 5 bases, 10 bases remained unmatched. The CDR3 is 15 amino acids. The CDR3 DNA reads as TGTGCCAGCAGCAAGGACAGGGGTGAGGAGCACGAGCAGTACTTC. Its protein product is CASSKDRGEEHEQYF.

The V call is TRBV5-1, the J call TRBJ2-3; no reliable D call. This CDR3 is built from 15 residues. The germline CDR1 and CDR2 sequences are SGHRS and YFSETQ. V was clipped by 0 bases and J by 3 bases, with 11 bases between them. The CDR3 nucleotides are TGCGCCAGCAGCTTGGTAGGCCTAGAAACAGATACGCAGTATTTT. The encoded protein is CASSLVGLETDTQYF.

This clonotype was picked up a small number of times. V usage is TRBV20-1 and J usage is TRBJ1-5; maybe TRBD1 (5 bases). The CDR3 loop spans 16 amino acids. CDR1 and CDR2 (germline): DFQATT, SNEGSKA (reference sequence). Trimming took off 6 bases at V and 9 bases at J, with 27 bases between the two ends. The CDR3 DNA reads as TGCAGTGCCGCTAAAATCGGGACCGCTGGGCACCCGCCCCAGCATTTT. Its protein product is CSAAKIGTAGHPPQHF.

A single count supports this clonotype. A much larger clonotype is one base distant, so this may be a read error. The CDR3 DNA follows: TGTGCCACCAGGAGAGGTCTTTTAGGGGATGGCTACACCTTC. This encodes CATRRGLLGDGYTF. This chain joins TRBV15 and TRBJ1-2; maybe TRBD1 (5 bases). Germline V gene sequence: CDR1 LNHNV, CDR2 YYDKDF (reference sequence). The CDR3 runs to 14 residues.

To note about this clonotype: It may be a read error: a sequence one base away is much more abundant. This rearrangement joins TRBV28 to TRBJ2-6; a possible D gene is TRBD1 (6 bases). This CDR3 is 15 amino acids long. Germline V gene data show CDR1 as MDHEN and CDR2 as SYDVKM. The CDR3 coding sequence is TGTGCCAGCAGTTTAACTCGGCCAGGGGCCAACGTCCGGACTTTC. Its translation: CASSLTRPGANVRTF.

In its sample, this clonotype was seen many times. The chain is built from TRBV27 and TRBJ2-7, with TRBD1 identical over 7 bases. The length of the CDR3 is 20 residues. V lost 3 bases to trimming and J lost 3 bases; unmatched junction nucleotides: 23. Germline values: CDR1 MNHEY, CDR2 SMNVEV (reference sequence). CDR3: CASSFSSSHSYGGTVYEQYF. CDR3 DNA: TGTGCCAGCAGTTTCTCATCGTCCCATTCATACGGTGGGACAGTCTACGAGCAGTACTTC.

This clonotype occurred many times. V usage is TRBV7-9 and J usage is TRBJ1-4; the D is unclear. Germline V gene lookup returns CDR1 SEHNR and CDR2 FQNEAQ (reference sequence). This CDR3 contains 14 residues. Between the trimmed V and J ends, which lost 5 bases and 0 bases, there was a span of 7 bases. The CDR3 sequence: CASSRLATNEKLFF. CDR3 sequence (DNA): TGTGCCAGCAGCCGGCTGGCAACTAATGAAAAACTGTTTTTT.

In its sample, this clonotype was seen a few times. One base away lies a much larger clone, so this may be a sequencing read error. The V call is TRBV15, the J call TRBJ2-5, with D perhaps matching TRBD2 (5 bases). Germline V lookup: CDR1 LNHNV, CDR2 YYDKDF (reference sequence). Trimming took off 0 bases at V and 11 bases at J, with 13 bases between the two ends. The CDR3 runs to 13 residues. CDR3 DNA: TGTGCCACCAGCAGAGATAAATCGGGGAAGCAGTACTTC. Its translation: CATSRDKSGKQYF.

This clonotype occurred a few times. This may be a read error: a much more frequent sequence differs by one nucleotide. The chain joins TRBV20-1 to TRBJ2-5; tentative D call: TRBD1 (5 bases). Between the trimmed V and J ends, which lost 1 base and 5 bases, there was a span of 14 bases. The CDR3 is 14 amino acids. In germline, CDR1 is DFQATT, CDR2 SNEGSKA (reference sequence). DNA for the CDR3: TGCAGTGCTAGAGCCCCCACAGGTCGTGAGACCCAGTACTTC. Translation: CSARAPTGRETQYF.

The V call is TRBV20-1, the J call TRBJ1-3; 7 bases fit TRBD1. The V gene's germline CDR1 is DFQATT and CDR2 SNEGSKA (reference sequence). The CDR3 loop spans 12 amino acids. V dropped 6 bases and J dropped 3; count of bases not matched to a gene: 2. For the CDR3, the DNA is TGCAGTGCGAGGACAGGTGGAAACACCATATATTTT. The encoded protein is CSARTGGNTIYF.

This clonotype was seen ten or more times. This chain uses TRBV4-3 with TRBJ1-1, with a possible D match to TRBD1 (5 bases). Germline CDR1 LGHNA, CDR2 YSLEER. The CDR3 is 13 residues long. Trimming pared 0 bases from V and 5 bases from J, leaving 7 bases between. CDR3 region: CASSQEGGTEAFF. For the CDR3, the DNA is TGCGCCAGCAGCCAAGAGGGGGGTACTGAAGCTTTCTTT.